A selection of T cell receptor beta chains follows, all from one sample in a study of T-cell memory formation after mild COVID-19. TCRdb re-called the 5' RACE reads through MiXCR, storing one row per CDR3 protein. The table includes roughly 130,000 distinct CDR3 sequences, about a sixth detected once. Sequencing was performed on PBMCs or a T cell subset sorted from them (not recorded which). All receptors derive from a young man who had mild COVID-19 (a few samples of this study predate the infection). Cell type and time point are not known. Each CDR3 is given with its conserved first and last residue. A D gene is named only where the DNA matches it firmly. Clone size is shown for a subset of rows, as once, few, many or a class of expanded clone.

CDR3 protein: CASSLTGDTQYF
CDR3 DNA: TGTGCCAGCAGTTTAACAGGAGATACGCAGTATTTT
J gene: TRBJ2-3
V gene: TRBV11-2
clone size: many
D gene: .

CDR3 protein: CASSAGRQNEKLFF
CDR3 DNA: TGTGCCAGCAGTGCAGGGAGGCAGAATGAAAAACTGTTTTTT
J gene: TRBJ1-4
V gene: TRBV5-5
clone size: .
D gene: .

CDR3 protein: CASSLAEKLFF
CDR3 DNA: TGTGCCAGCAGCTTAGCTGAAAAACTGTTTTTT
J gene: TRBJ1-4
V gene: TRBV13
clone size: .
D gene: .

CDR3 protein: CASSLYRDRVREQFF
CDR3 DNA: TGTGCCAGCAGCTTATACCGGGACAGGGTAAGGGAGCAGTTCTTC
J gene: TRBJ2-1
V gene: TRBV7-8
clone size: .
D gene: TRBD1

CDR3 protein: CASSLGGLSSYNEQFF
CDR3 DNA: TGCGCCAGCAGCTTGGGGGGACTAAGCTCCTACAATGAGCAGTTCTTC
J gene: TRBJ2-1
V gene: TRBV5-1
clone size: .
D gene: TRBD2

CDR3 protein: CASSGSGNYEQYF
CDR3 DNA: TGTGCCAGCAGTGGATCAGGGAACTACGAGCAGTACTTC
J gene: TRBJ2-7
V gene: TRBV6-2/TRBV6-3
clone size: few
D gene: .

CDR3 protein: CSAPTSGGLQETQYF
CDR3 DNA: TGCAGTGCTCCGACTAGCGGGGGACTCCAAGAGACCCAGTACTTC
J gene: TRBJ2-5
V gene: TRBV20-1
clone size: few
D gene: TRBD2

CDR3 protein: CASSLGPRSGGTDTQYF
CDR3 DNA: TGCGCCAGCAGCTTGGGGCCTCGTAGCGGGGGAACAGATACGCAGTATTTT
J gene: TRBJ2-3
V gene: TRBV5-1
clone size: many
D gene: TRBD2

CDR3 protein: CASNARRGESDTQYF
CDR3 DNA: TGTGCCAGCAACGCCCGGCGGGGGGAATCAGATACGCAGTATTTT
J gene: TRBJ2-3
V gene: TRBV12-3/TRBV12-4
clone size: few
D gene: TRBD2

CDR3 protein: CASSAGLAGGTDTQYF
CDR3 DNA: TGCGCCAGCAGCGCGGGACTAGCGGGGGGCACAGATACGCAGTATTTT
J gene: TRBJ2-3
V gene: TRBV5-1
clone size: .
D gene: TRBD2

CDR3 protein: CASSLVENSPLHF
CDR3 DNA: TGTGCCAGCAGCTTGGTCGAAAATTCACCCCTCCACTTT
J gene: TRBJ1-6
V gene: TRBV5-6
clone size: few
D gene: .

CDR3 protein: CASSAGQGSPTQHF
CDR3 DNA: TGTGCCAGCAGCGCGGGACAGGGGTCGCCAACCCAGCATTTT
J gene: TRBJ1-5
V gene: TRBV7-2
clone size: few
D gene: TRBD1

CDR3 protein: CASSLFVRDTKYF
CDR3 DNA: TGTGCCAGCAGCTTATTCGTGCGAGATACGAAGTATTTT
J gene: TRBJ2-3
V gene: TRBV7-2
clone size: .
D gene: .

CDR3 protein: CAISESGAAKNIQYF
CDR3 DNA: TGTGCCATCAGTGAGTCGGGGGCGGCCAAAAACATTCAGTACTTC
J gene: TRBJ2-4
V gene: TRBV10-3
clone size: .
D gene: .

CDR3 protein: CASSPRWSSSGNTIYF
CDR3 DNA: TGTGCCAGCAGTCCGAGGTGGTCTTCCTCTGGAAACACCATATATTTT
J gene: TRBJ1-3
V gene: TRBV12-3/TRBV12-4
clone size: .
D gene: .

CDR3 protein: CASNPRGPGETQYF
CDR3 DNA: TGTGCCAGCAATCCACGGGGGCCGGGGGAGACCCAGTACTTC
J gene: TRBJ2-5
V gene: TRBV6-6
clone size: few
D gene: .

CDR3 protein: CASSSPEQGWTEQYF
CDR3 DNA: TGTGCCAGCAGCTCCCCCGAACAGGGATGGACCGAGCAGTACTTC
J gene: TRBJ2-7
V gene: TRBV4-2
clone size: .
D gene: .

CDR3 protein: CASSLAGGPVETQYF
CDR3 DNA: TGTGCCAGCAGCCTAGCGGGGGGGCCAGTTGAGACCCAGTACTTC
J gene: TRBJ2-5
V gene: TRBV9
clone size: .
D gene: TRBD2

CDR3 protein: CASSLVGTSGGGAQYF
CDR3 DNA: TGTGCCAGCAGCTTAGTGGGGACTAGCGGGGGTGGGGCGCAGTATTTT
J gene: TRBJ2-3
V gene: TRBV7-2
clone size: .
D gene: TRBD2

CDR3 protein: CASSRVTDREDQPQHF
CDR3 DNA: TGTGCCAGCAGCAGGGTGACGGACAGGGAGGATCAGCCCCAGCATTTT
J gene: TRBJ1-5
V gene: TRBV21-1
clone size: .
D gene: .

CDR3 protein: CASTIDRAEAQYF
CDR3 DNA: TGCGCCAGCACCATTGACAGGGCAGAGGCGCAGTATTTT
J gene: TRBJ2-3
V gene: TRBV5-1
clone size: few
D gene: TRBD1

CDR3 protein: CSPGGEWGIQYF
CDR3 DNA: TGCAGCCCCGGGGGGGAGTGGGGCATTCAGTACTTC
J gene: TRBJ2-4
V gene: TRBV20-1
clone size: .
D gene: TRBD2

CDR3 protein: CASSPGRNTQYF
CDR3 DNA: TGTGCCAGCAGCCCGGGAAGGAATACGCAGTATTTT
J gene: TRBJ2-3
V gene: TRBV6-2/TRBV6-3
clone size: few
D gene: .

CDR3 protein: CASSLNYQGDTQYF
CDR3 DNA: TGCGCCAGCAGCCTCAACTACCAAGGGGATACGCAGTATTTT
J gene: TRBJ2-3
V gene: TRBV4-3
clone size: few
D gene: .

CDR3 protein: CSARGRGDTEAFF
CDR3 DNA: TGCAGTGCTAGAGGTCGAGGTGACACTGAAGCTTTCTTT
J gene: TRBJ1-1
V gene: TRBV20-1
clone size: few
D gene: .

CDR3 protein: CASSYSSPGRWPRNTEAFF
CDR3 DNA: TGTGCCAGCAGTTACTCGAGCCCGGGGAGGTGGCCTAGGAACACTGAAGCTTTCTTT
J gene: TRBJ1-1
V gene: TRBV6-5
clone size: .
D gene: .

CDR3 protein: CSVSTGGGSGGYTF
CDR3 DNA: TGCAGCGTTTCGACAGGGGGCGGATCGGGGGGCTACACCTTC
J gene: TRBJ1-2
V gene: TRBV29-1
clone size: few
D gene: TRBD1

CDR3 protein: CASSHDPDTQYF
CDR3 DNA: TGTGCCAGCAGCCACGACCCAGATACGCAGTATTTT
J gene: TRBJ2-3
V gene: TRBV3-1
clone size: .
D gene: .

CDR3 protein: CASKTGGKETQYF
CDR3 DNA: TGTGCCAGCAAAACGGGGGGGAAAGAGACCCAGTACTTC
J gene: TRBJ2-5
V gene: TRBV7-8
clone size: few
D gene: TRBD2

CDR3 protein: CASSQDRGERFF
CDR3 DNA: TGTGCCAGCAGCCAAGACAGGGGTGAAAGGTTCTTT
J gene: TRBJ1-1
V gene: TRBV3-1
clone size: .
D gene: .

CDR3 protein: CASSQVFFFPLANTGELFF
CDR3 DNA: TGCGCCAGCAGCCAAGTTTTTTTCTTTCCGCTCGCGAACACCGGGGAGCTGTTTTTT
J gene: TRBJ2-2
V gene: TRBV4-3
clone size: many
D gene: .

CDR3 protein: CGSSLRLGYTF
CDR3 DNA: TGTGGCAGCAGTTTACGGTTGGGCTACACCTTC
J gene: TRBJ1-2
V gene: TRBV28
clone size: .
D gene: .

CDR3 protein: CASSTWGNTQYF
CDR3 DNA: TGTGCCAGCAGTACCTGGGGGAATACGCAGTATTTT
J gene: TRBJ2-3
V gene: TRBV6-1
clone size: few
D gene: .

CDR3 protein: CASSFTGLNEQFF
CDR3 DNA: TGCGCCAGCAGTTTCACAGGGTTGAATGAGCAGTTCTTC
J gene: TRBJ2-1
V gene: TRBV5-1
clone size: few
D gene: .

CDR3 protein: CASSLEWQADEAFF
CDR3 DNA: TGCGCCAGCAGCTTGGAATGGCAGGCCGATGAAGCTTTCTTT
J gene: TRBJ1-1
V gene: TRBV5-1
clone size: .
D gene: .

CDR3 protein: CASSPELGGGTDTQYF
CDR3 DNA: TGTGCCAGCAGCCCGGAGCTGGGGGGGGGCACAGATACGCAGTATTTT
J gene: TRBJ2-3
V gene: TRBV7-9
clone size: .
D gene: TRBD2

CDR3 protein: CAISVRADSTEAFF
CDR3 DNA: TGTGCCATCAGTGTAAGGGCAGATAGCACTGAAGCTTTCTTT
J gene: TRBJ1-1
V gene: TRBV10-3
clone size: .
D gene: .

CDR3 protein: CASSRDSAKKFF
CDR3 DNA: TGTGCCAGCAGTCGAGACAGCGCTAAGAAGTTCTTC
J gene: TRBJ2-1
V gene: TRBV12-3/TRBV12-4
clone size: few
D gene: .

CDR3 protein: CASSLRASTGELFF
CDR3 DNA: TGTGCCAGCAGCTTACGGGCGAGCACCGGGGAGCTGTTTTTT
J gene: TRBJ2-2
V gene: TRBV5-5
clone size: many
D gene: .